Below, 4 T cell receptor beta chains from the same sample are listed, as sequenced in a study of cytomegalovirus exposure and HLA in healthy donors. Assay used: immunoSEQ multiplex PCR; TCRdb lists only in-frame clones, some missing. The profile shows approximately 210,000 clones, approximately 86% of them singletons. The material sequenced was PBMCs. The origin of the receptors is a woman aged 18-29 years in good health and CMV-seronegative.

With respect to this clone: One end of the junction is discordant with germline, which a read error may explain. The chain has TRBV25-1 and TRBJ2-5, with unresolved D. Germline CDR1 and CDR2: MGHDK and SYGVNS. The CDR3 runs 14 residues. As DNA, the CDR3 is TGTGCCAGCAGTACTCCAGGATCCCAAAAGACCCAGTACTTC. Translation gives CASSTPGSQKTQYF. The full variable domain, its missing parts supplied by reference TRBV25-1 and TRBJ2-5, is EADIYQTPRYLVIGTGKKITLECSQTMGHDKMYWYQQDPGMELHLIHYSYGVNSTEKGDLSSESTVSRIRTEHFPLTLESARPSHTSQYLCASSTPGSQKTQYFGPGTRLLVL.

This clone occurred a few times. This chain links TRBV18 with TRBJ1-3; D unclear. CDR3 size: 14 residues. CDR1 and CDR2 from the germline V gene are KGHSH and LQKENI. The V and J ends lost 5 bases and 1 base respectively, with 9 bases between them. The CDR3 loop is CASSLEGSGNTIYF. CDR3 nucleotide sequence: TGTGCCAGCTCATTAGAGGGATCTGGAAACACCATATATTTT. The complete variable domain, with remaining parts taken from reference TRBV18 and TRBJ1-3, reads NAGVMQNPRHLVRRRGQEARLRCSPMKGHSHVYWYRQLPEEGLKFMVYLQKENIIDESGMPKERFSAEFPKEGPSILRIQQVVRGDSAAYFCASSLEGSGNTIYFGEGSWLTVV.

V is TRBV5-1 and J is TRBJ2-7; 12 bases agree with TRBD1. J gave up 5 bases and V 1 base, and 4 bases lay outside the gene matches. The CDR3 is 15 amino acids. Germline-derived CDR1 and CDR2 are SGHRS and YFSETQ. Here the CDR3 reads CASSLTGTGGHEQYF. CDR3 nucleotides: TGCGCCAGCAGCTTGACCGGGACAGGGGGCCACGAGCAGTACTTC.

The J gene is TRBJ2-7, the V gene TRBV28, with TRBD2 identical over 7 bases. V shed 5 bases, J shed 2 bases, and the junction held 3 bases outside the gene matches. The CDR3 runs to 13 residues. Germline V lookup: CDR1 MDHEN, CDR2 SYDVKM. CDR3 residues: CASSLAATYEQYF. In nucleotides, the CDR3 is TGTGCCAGCAGTCTAGCGGCAACCTACGAGCAGTACTTC.